The present T cell receptor beta chain was sequenced within a study of blood T cell repertoires in COVID-19. Study background: Nucleic acid was either cDNA or gDNA, and it came from T cells, B-cell-depleted T cells, or PBMCs.

The table came from immunoSEQ multiplex PCR; TCRdb's copy has only in-frame clones and leaves some out. This sample has 250,000 or so clones; approximately 84% occur once, and the top ten carry about 6.9%. Germline V gene data show CDR1 as PRHDT and CDR2 as FYEKMQ (reference sequence). The ends were cut back, 0 bases at V and 2 bases at J, with 8 bases in the middle. The CDR3 covers 14 residues. This TCR was recovered from a woman between 45 and 60 years old who had been exposed to COVID-19. Source material: PBMCs or T cells enriched from blood (not recorded which). V gene TRBV13 combines with J gene TRBJ2-7; D unresolved. CDR3 loop: CASSLGTAPYEQYF. In DNA form, the CDR3 reads TGTGCCAGCAGCTTAGGCACAGCTCCCTACGAGCAGTACTTC.